A selection of T cell receptor beta chains follows, all from one sample in a study of shared clonotypes between healthy human individuals. Sequencing used immunoSEQ multiplex PCR; TCRdb keeps in-frame clones, though not all of them. In the table there are about 340,000 clones, over 70% of which are singletons. Sample: memory CD4+ T cells sorted from blood. These receptors came from a man aged 25-40 years in good health. Both conserved end residues are part of each CDR3. The D gene is left open where the match is weak.

length: 13
D: -
J: TRBJ1-1
V: TRBV7-2
CDR3: CASIDRMNTEAFF

length: 14
D: TRBD1
J: TRBJ1-2
V: TRBV7-2
CDR3: CASSYRQGDQGYTF

length: 13
D: -
J: TRBJ2-7
V: TRBV28
CDR3: CASSFHNSYEQYF

length: 17
D: -
J: TRBJ2-3
V: TRBV13
CDR3: CASSSDQQGALTDTQYF

length: 13
D: -
J: TRBJ2-7
V: TRBV7-3
CDR3: CASSLRGSYEQYF

length: 14
D: TRBD2
J: TRBJ2-7
V: TRBV5-4
CDR3: CASSFFGGSYEQYF

length: 11
D: TRBD1
J: TRBJ2-7
V: TRBV29-1
CDR3: CSVGQAYEQYF

length: 13
D: -
J: TRBJ2-5
V: TRBV2
CDR3: CASSKEAQETQYF

length: 12
D: -
J: TRBJ1-1
V: TRBV11-2
CDR3: CASSFAGARAFF

length: 13
D: -
J: TRBJ1-4
V: TRBV2
CDR3: CASNRGPREKLFF

length: 15
D: -
J: TRBJ1-1
V: TRBV18
CDR3: CASSIGAGVRAEAFF

length: 14
D: -
J: TRBJ1-6
V: TRBV4-2
CDR3: CASSRDLENSPLHF

length: 13
D: TRBD1
J: TRBJ1-2
V: TRBV28
CDR3: CASISGGLGFYTF

length: 15
D: -
J: TRBJ2-7
V: TRBV5-1
CDR3: CASSLGDSGAYEQYF

length: 15
D: -
J: TRBJ2-2
V: TRBV28
CDR3: CASSPTERFTGELFF

length: 14
D: -
J: TRBJ1-5
V: TRBV2
CDR3: CASNPGGRNEPQHF

length: 13
D: TRBD1
J: TRBJ1-5
V: TRBV27
CDR3: CASRGQNNQPQHF

length: 15
D: -
J: TRBJ2-3
V: TRBV5-6
CDR3: CASSLARRDTDTQYF

length: 16
D: -
J: TRBJ2-3
V: TRBV2
CDR3: CASSRDHGGSTDTQYF

length: 13
D: -
J: TRBJ2-7
V: TRBV4-2
CDR3: CASSQANGREQYF

length: 16
D: -
J: TRBJ1-1
V: TRBV5-5
CDR3: CASSRTGWGMNTEAFF

length: 12
D: TRBD2
J: TRBJ2-1
V: TRBV27
CDR3: CASRTSGAGQFF

length: 11
D: -
J: TRBJ2-2
V: TRBV6-4
CDR3: CASKGFGELFF

length: 13
D: -
J: TRBJ2-7
V: TRBV25-1
CDR3: CASSETASYEQYF

length: 16
D: -
J: TRBJ2-5
V: TRBV15
CDR3: CATSRDRVSPFETQYF

length: 13
D: -
J: TRBJ2-3
V: TRBV29-1
CDR3: CNVGLRGADTQYF